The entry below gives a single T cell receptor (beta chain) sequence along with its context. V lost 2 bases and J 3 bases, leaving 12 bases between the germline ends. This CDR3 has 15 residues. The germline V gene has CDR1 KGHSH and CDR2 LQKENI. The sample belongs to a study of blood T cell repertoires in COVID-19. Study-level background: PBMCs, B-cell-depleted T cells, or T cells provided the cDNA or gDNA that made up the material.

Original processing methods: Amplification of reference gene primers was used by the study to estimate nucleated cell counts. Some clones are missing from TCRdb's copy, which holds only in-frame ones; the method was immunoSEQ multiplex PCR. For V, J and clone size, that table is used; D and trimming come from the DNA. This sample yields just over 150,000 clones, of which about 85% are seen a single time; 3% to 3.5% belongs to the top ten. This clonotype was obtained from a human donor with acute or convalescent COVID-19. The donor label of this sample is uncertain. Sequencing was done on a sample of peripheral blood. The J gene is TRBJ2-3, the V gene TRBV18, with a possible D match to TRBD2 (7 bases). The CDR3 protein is CASSPAGAVTDTQYF. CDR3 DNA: TGTGCCAGCTCACCAGCGGGGGCCGTTACAGATACGCAGTATTTT.